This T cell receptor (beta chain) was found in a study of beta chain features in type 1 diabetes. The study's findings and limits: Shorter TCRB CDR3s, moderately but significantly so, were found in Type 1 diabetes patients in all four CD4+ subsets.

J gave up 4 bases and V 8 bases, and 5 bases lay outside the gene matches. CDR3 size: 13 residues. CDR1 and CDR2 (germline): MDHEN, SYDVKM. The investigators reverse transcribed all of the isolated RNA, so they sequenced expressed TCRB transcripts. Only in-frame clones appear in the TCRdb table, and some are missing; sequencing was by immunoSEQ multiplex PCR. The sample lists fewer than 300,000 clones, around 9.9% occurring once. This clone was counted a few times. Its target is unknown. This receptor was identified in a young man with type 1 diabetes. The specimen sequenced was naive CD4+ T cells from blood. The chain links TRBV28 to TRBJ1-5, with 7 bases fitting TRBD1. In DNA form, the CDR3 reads TGTGCCAGCCGACAGGGAAATAATCAGCCCCAGCATTTT. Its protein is CASRQGNNQPQHF. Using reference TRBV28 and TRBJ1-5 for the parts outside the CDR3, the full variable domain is DVKVTQSSRYLVKRTGEKVFLECVQDMDHENMFWYRQDPGLGLRLIYFSYDVKMKEKGDIPEGYSVSREKKERFSLILESASTNQTSMYLCASRQGNNQPQHFGDGTRLSIL.